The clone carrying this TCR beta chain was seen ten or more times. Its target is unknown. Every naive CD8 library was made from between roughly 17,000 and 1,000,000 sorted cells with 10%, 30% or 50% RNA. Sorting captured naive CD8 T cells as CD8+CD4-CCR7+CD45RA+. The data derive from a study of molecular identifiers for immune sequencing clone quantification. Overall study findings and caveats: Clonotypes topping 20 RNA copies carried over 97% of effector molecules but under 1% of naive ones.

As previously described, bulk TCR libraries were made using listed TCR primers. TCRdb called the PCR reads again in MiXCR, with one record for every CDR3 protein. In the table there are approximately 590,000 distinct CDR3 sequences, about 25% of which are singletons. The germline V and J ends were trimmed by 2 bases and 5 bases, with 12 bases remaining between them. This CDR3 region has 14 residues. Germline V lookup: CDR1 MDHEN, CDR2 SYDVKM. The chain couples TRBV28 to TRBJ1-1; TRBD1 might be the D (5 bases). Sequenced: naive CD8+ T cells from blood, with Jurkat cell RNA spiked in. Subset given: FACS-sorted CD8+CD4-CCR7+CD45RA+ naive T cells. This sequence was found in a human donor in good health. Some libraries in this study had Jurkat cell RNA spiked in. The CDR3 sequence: CASSLPGPGTEAFF. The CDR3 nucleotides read TGTGCCAGCAGTTTACCGGGACCGGGGACTGAAGCTTTCTTT. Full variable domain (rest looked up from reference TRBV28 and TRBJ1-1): DVKVTQSSRYLVKRTGEKVFLECVQDMDHENMFWYRQDPGLGLRLIYFSYDVKMKEKGDIPEGYSVSREKKERFSLILESASTNQTSMYLCASSLPGPGTEAFFGQGTRLTVV.